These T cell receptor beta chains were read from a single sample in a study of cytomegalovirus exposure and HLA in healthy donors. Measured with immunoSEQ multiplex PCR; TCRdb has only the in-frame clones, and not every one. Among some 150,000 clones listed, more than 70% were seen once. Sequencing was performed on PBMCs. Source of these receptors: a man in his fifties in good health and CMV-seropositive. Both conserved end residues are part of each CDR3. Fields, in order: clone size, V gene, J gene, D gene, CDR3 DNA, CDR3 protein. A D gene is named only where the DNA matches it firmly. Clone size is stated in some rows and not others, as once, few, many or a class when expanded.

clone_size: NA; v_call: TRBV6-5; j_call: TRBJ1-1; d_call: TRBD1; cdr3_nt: TGTGCCAGCAGTATGGACAGGGCGAACACTGAAGCTTTCTTT; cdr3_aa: CASSMDRANTEAFF
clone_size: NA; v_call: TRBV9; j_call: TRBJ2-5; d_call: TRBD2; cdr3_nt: TGTGCCAGGGGACTAGCGGAACAAGAGACCCAGTACTTC; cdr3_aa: CARGLAEQETQYF
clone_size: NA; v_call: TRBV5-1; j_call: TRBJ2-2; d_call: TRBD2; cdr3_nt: TGCGCCAGCAGCTCAGGACTAGCGGGAGGCACCGGGGAGCTGTTTTTT; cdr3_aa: CASSSGLAGGTGELFF
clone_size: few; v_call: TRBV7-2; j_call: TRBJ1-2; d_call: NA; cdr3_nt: TGTGCCAGCAGCTTCCAACCTTTAGACTATGGCTACACCTTC; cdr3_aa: CASSFQPLDYGYTF
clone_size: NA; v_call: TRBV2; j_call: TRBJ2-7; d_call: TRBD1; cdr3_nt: TGTGCCAGCAGTGGGACAGGGGGGGGCGAGCAGTACTTC; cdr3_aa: CASSGTGGGEQYF
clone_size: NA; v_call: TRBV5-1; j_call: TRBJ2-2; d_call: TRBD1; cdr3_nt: TGCGCCAGCAACTTAGGACAGGGGTTAAACACCGGGGAGCTGTTTTTT; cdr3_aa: CASNLGQGLNTGELFF
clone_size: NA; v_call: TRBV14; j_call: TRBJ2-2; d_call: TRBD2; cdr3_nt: TGTGCCAGCAGCCATGTTCTAGCGGGGGGACCGAACACCGGGGAGCTGTTTTTT; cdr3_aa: CASSHVLAGGPNTGELFF
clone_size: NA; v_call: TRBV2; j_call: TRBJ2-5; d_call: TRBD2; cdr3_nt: TGTGCCAGCAGTGAGCTCCTAGCGGGGGACCGAACCCAGTACTTC; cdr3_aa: CASSELLAGDRTQYF
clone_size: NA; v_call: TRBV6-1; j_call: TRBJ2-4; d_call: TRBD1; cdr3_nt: TGTGCCAGCAGTGAACAGGGGGCCGCCAAAAACATTCAGTACTTC; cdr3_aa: CASSEQGAAKNIQYF
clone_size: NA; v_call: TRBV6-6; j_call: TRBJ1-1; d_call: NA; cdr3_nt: TGTGCCAGCAGTTCTCAGGCGAACACTGAAGCTTTCTTT; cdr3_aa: CASSSQANTEAFF
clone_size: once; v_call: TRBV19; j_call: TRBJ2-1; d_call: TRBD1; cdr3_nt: TGTGCCAGTAGTCCCGGGACAGGGAACGAGCAGTTCTTC; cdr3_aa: CASSPGTGNEQFF
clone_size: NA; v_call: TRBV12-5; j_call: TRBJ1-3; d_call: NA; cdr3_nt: TGTGCTAGCACTTATGCTATCTCTGGAAACACCATATATTTT; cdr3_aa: CASTYAISGNTIYF